This record concerns one T cell receptor (beta chain) sequence. The antigen is not known. 60 Vbeta and 13 Jbeta primers were used in PCR. How the authors handled the data: Later, an analysis found about 80 million unique TCR beta chains, and 8.5 million to 14 million of these were shared. Profiled with immunoSEQ multiplex PCR; TCRdb holds only in-frame clones, not every one. The V and J calls and the clone size are those of that table, but D and trimming were determined from the DNA. The table has roughly 130,000 clones, around two thirds seen once; the top ten hold about 1.8%. This entry belongs to a study of cytomegalovirus exposure and HLA in healthy donors. Study results and limitations: The authors listed approximately 160 TCR beta chains as cytomegalovirus-associated.

The CDR3 is 13 residues long. CDR1 is WNHNN and CDR2 is SYGVQD in the germline V gene (reference sequence). V was cut by 4 bases and J by 4 bases, with 9 bases left in between. The sample taken for sequencing was PBMCs. The V gene is TRBV10-1, the J gene TRBJ2-3, with a weak D call TRBD1 (5 bases). This TCR was recovered from a male donor in good health and CMV-seronegative. The CDR3 nucleotides are TGCGCCAGCAGTGCTCAGGGTGCAGATACGCAGTATTTT. Its translation: CASSAQGADTQYF.